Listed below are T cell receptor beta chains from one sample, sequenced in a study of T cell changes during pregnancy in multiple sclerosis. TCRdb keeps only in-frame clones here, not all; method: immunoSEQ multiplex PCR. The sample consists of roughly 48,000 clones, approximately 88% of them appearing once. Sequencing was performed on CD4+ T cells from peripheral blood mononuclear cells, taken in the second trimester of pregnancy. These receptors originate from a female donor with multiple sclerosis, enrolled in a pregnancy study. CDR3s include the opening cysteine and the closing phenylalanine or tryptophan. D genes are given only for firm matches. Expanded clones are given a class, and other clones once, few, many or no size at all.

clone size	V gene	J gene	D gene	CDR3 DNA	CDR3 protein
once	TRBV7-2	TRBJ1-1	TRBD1	TGTGCCAGCACCACACAGGGGCTAACTGAAGCTTTCTTT	CASTTQGLTEAFF
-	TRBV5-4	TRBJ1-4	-	TGTGCCAGCAGCTTGGGGGCACCGGAAAAACTGTTTTTT	CASSLGAPEKLFF
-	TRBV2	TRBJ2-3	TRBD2	TGTGCCAGCAGTTTCAGACTAGCTCTGAGCACAGATACGCAGTATTTT	CASSFRLALSTDTQYF
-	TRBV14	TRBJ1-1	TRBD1	TGTGCCAGCAGAACTTTTACAGGGGGCGAGGACACTGAAGCTTTCTTT	CASRTFTGGEDTEAFF
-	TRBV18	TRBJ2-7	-	TGTGCCAGCTCACCGGGACAACACCACGAGCAGTACTTC	CASSPGQHHEQYF
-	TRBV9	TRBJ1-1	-	TGTGCCAGCAGCGTAGGTGGCAGGCCCGGGGGTGGCGACACTGAAGCTTTCTTT	CASSVGGRPGGGDTEAFF
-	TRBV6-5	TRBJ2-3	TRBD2	TGTGCCAGCAGCCTGACTAGCGGGGGAACAGATACGCAGTATTTT	CASSLTSGGTDTQYF
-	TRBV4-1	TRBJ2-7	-	TGCGCCAGCAGCCAAGAATTCCCGACTAGAAGCGAGCAGTACTTC	CASSQEFPTRSEQYF
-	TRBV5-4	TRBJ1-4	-	TGTGCCAGCAGCTTGGGGCAGACAACAACTAATGAAAAACTGTTTTTT	CASSLGQTTTNEKLFF
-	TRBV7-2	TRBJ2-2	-	TGTGCCAGCAGCATTCGGGAGTTTCGCACCGGGGAGCTGTTTTTT	CASSIREFRTGELFF
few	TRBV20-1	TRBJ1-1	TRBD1	TGCAGTGCTAGCGGACAGGGACGAGCTTTCTTT	CSASGQGRAFF
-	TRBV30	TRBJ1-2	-	TGTGCCTGGGCACCGGGACATTCCTATGGCTACACCTTC	CAWAPGHSYGYTF
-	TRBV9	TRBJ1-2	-	TGTGCCAGCAGCGTTGGGGGCAACTATGGCTACACCTTC	CASSVGGNYGYTF
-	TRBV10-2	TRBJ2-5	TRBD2	TGCGCCAGCAATTTCCTAGCGGGAGACGAGACCCAGTACTTC	CASNFLAGDETQYF
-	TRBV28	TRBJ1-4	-	TGTGCAGCCGATGGGGGGGTCAATCATGAAAAACTGTTTTTT	CAADGGVNHEKLFF
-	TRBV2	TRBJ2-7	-	TGTGCCAGCAGTAAGGAGGGAACCTACGAGCAGTACTTC	CASSKEGTYEQYF
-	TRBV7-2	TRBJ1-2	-	TGTGCCAGCAGCTTGGAGCAAAACTATGGCTACACCTTC	CASSLEQNYGYTF
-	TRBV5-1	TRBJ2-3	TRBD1	TGCGCCAGCAGCTTGCGGCAGGGGGCCCGAACAGATACGCAGTATTTT	CASSLRQGARTDTQYF
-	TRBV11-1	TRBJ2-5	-	TGTGCCAGCAGCTTTGGCCAGGAGACCCAGTACTTC	CASSFGQETQYF
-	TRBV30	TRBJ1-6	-	TGTGCCTGGACCCTTAGGGGGGGCGATTCACCCCTCCACTTT	CAWTLRGGDSPLHF
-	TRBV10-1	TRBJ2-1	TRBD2	TGCGCCAGCAGTGAGAACTGGGGGGGGAATGAGCAGTTCTTC	CASSENWGGNEQFF
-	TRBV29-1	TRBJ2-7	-	TGCAGCATACTAGTTTCCTACGAGCAGTACTTC	CSILVSYEQYF
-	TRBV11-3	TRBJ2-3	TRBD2	TGTGCCAGCAGCTTAGGAACTAGCGGGAGGACAGATACGCAGTATTTT	CASSLGTSGRTDTQYF
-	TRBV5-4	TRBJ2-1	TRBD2	TGTGCCAGCAGCGACCTAGCGGGAAATGGGGATGAGCAGTTCTTC	CASSDLAGNGDEQFF
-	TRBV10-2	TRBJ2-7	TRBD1	TGCGCCAGCAGTGAGGCGGACAGGTCCTACGAGCAGTACTTC	CASSEADRSYEQYF
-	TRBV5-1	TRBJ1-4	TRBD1	TGCGCCAGCAGCCAAACGACAGGGATGGAAGAAAAACTGTTTTTT	CASSQTTGMEEKLFF
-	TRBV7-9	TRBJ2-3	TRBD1	TGTGCCAGCAGCTTATCGCGGGACAGGCCCTATGATACGCAGTATTTT	CASSLSRDRPYDTQYF
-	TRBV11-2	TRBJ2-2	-	TGTGCCAGCAGCTCGCTCTCGAGAACGAACACCGGGGAGCTGTTTTTT	CASSSLSRTNTGELFF